This TCR beta chain was obtained from a study of shared clonotypes between healthy human individuals. This clone was found once. Investigators spread the genomic DNA of each subset evenly over several immunoSEQ plates. Using immunoSEQ multiplex PCR, the repertoire was profiled, and TCRdb retains in-frame clones only, with some absent. The table records 1,500,000 or so clones, roughly 96% of them present only once. The sequence derives from a young man in good health. The sequenced material came from naive CD4+ T cells sorted from blood. Documented subset: CD45RA+ positively selected.

The CDR3: CASSLGVNYGYTF. In nucleotides, the CDR3 is TGTGCCAGCAGCTTGGGGGTAAACTATGGCTACACCTTC. The V gene is TRBV7-8, the J gene TRBJ1-2; D might be TRBD1 (5 bases). Trimming took 3 bases from V and 2 from J, leaving 7 bases between them. The CDR3 extends over 13 amino acids. Germline CDR1 reads SGHVS; CDR2 reads FQNEAQ.